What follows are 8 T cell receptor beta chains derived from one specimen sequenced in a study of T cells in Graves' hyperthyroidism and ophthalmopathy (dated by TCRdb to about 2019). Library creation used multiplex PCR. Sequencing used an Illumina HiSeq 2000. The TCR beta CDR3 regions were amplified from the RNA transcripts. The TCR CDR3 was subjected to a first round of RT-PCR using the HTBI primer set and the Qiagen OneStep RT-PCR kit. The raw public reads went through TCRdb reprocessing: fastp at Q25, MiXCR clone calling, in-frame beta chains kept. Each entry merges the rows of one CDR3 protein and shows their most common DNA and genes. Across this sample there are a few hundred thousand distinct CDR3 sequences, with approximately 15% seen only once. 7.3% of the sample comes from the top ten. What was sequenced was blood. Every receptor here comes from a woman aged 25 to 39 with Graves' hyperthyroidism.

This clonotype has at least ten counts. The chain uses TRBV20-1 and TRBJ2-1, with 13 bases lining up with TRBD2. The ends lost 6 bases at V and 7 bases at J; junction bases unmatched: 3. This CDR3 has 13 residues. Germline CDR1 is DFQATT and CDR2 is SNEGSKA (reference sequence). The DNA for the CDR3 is TGCAGTGCAAGGACTAGCGGGAGTAATGAGCAGTTCTTC. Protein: CSARTSGSNEQFF.

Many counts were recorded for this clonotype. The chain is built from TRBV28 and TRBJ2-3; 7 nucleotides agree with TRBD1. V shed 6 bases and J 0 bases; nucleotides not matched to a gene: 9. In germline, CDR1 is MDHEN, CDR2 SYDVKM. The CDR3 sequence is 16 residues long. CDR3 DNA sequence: TGTGCCAGCAGGGGACAGCGTGAAACTAGCACAGATACGCAGTATTTT. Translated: CASRGQRETSTDTQYF.

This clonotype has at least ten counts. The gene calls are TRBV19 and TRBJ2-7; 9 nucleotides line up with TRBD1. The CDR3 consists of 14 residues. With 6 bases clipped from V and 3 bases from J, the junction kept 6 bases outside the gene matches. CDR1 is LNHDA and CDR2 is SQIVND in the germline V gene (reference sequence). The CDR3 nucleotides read TGTGCCAGTAGCCGACAGGGGGTGATCTACGAGCAGTACTTC. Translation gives CASSRQGVIYEQYF.

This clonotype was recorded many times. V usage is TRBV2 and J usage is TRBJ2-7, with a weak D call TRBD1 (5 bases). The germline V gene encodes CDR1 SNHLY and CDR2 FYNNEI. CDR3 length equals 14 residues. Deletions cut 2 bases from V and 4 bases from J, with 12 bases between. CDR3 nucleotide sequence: TGTGCCAGCAGTGAACAGTATAAGGGGTACGAGCAGTACTTC. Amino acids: CASSEQYKGYEQYF.

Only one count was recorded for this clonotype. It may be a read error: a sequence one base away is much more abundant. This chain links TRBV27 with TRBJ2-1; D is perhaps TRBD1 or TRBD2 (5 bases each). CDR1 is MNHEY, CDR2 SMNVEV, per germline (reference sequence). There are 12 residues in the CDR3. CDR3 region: CVSGTGLSEQFF. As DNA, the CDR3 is TGTGTCAGCGGCACAGGCTTAAGTGAGCAGTTCTTC.

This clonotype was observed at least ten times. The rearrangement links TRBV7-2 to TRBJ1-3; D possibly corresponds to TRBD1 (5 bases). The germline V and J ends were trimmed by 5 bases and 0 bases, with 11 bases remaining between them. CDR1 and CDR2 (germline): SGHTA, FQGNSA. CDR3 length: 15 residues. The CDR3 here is CASSMARASGNTIYF. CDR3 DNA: TGTGCCAGCAGCATGGCCAGGGCCTCTGGAAACACCATATATTTT.

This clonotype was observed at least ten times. CDR3 region: CAISELAGGDSYNEQFF. The CDR3 DNA is TGTGCCATCAGTGAACTAGCGGGAGGTGACTCCTACAATGAGCAGTTCTTC. This sequence joins TRBV10-3 and TRBJ2-1; 12 positions match TRBD2. CDR3 size: 17 residues. Trimming cost V 3 bases and J 0 bases; bases outside gene matches: 3. Looked up from germline, CDR1 is ENHRY and CDR2 is SYGVKD.

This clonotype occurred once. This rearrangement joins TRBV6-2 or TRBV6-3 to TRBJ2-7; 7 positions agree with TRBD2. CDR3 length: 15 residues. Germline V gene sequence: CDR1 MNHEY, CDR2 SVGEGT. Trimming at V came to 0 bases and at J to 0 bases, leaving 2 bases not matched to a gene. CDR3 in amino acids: CASSYSQRDSYEQYF. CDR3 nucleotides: TGTGCCAGCAGTTACTCTCAGCGGGACTCCTACGAGCAGTACTTC.